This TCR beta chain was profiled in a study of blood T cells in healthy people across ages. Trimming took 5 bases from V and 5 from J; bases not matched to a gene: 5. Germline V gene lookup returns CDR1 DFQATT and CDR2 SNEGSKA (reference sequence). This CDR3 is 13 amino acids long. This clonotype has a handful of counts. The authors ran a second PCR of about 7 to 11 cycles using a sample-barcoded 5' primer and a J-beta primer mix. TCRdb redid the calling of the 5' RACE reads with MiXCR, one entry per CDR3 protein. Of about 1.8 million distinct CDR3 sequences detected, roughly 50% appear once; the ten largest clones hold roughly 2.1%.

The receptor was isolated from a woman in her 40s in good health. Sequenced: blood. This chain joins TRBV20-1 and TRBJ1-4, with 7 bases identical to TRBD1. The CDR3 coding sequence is TGCAGTGCTCGGACAGGAGGGAATGAAAAACTGTTTTTT. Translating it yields CSARTGGNEKLFF.